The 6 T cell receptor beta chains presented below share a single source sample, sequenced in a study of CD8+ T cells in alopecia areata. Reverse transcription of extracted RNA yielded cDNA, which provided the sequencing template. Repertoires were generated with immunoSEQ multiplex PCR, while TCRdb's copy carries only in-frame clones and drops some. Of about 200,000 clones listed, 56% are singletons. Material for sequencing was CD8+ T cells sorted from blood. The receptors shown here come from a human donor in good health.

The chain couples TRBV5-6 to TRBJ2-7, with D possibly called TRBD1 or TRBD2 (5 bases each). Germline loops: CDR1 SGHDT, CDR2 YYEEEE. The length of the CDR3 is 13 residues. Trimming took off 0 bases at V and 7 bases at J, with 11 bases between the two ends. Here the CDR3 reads CASSLEVRGEQYF. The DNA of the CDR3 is TGTGCCAGCAGCTTGGAGGTGAGGGGAGAGCAGTACTTC. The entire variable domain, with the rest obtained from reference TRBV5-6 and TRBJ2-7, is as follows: DAGVTQSPTHLIKTRGQQVTLRCSPKSGHDTVSWYQQALGQGPQFIFQYYEEEERQRGNFPDRFSGHQFPNYSSELNVNALLLGDSALYLCASSLEVRGEQYFGPGTRLTVT.

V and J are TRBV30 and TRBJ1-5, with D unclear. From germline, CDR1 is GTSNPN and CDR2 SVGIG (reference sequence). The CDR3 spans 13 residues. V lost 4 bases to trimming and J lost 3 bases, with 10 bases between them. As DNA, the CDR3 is TGTGCCTGGAATACAGAAAACAATCAGCCCCAGCATTTT. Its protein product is CAWNTENNQPQHF.

The CDR3 sequence: CASRGGGIQWSTEAFF. CDR3 coding DNA: TGTGCCAGTAGAGGAGGAGGGATACAGTGGAGCACTGAAGCTTTCTTT. The chain links TRBV19 to TRBJ1-1; D gene unclear. Between the trimmed V and J ends, which lost 6 bases and 4 bases, there was a span of 21 bases. CDR3 length: 16 residues. The germline V gene has CDR1 LNHDA and CDR2 SQIVND (reference sequence).

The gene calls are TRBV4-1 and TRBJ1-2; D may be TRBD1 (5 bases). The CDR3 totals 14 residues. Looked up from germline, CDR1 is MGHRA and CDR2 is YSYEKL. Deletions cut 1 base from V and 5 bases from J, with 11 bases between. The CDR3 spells CASSQGGRTYGYTF. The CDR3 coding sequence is TGCGCCAGCAGCCAAGGGGGCAGAACATATGGCTACACCTTC.

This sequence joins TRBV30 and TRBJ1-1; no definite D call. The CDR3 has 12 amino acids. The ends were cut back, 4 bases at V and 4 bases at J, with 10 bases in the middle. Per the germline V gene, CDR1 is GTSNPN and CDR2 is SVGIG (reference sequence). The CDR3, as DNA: TGTGCCTGGAACGCCCCGGGCACTGAAGCTTTCTTT. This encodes CAWNAPGTEAFF.

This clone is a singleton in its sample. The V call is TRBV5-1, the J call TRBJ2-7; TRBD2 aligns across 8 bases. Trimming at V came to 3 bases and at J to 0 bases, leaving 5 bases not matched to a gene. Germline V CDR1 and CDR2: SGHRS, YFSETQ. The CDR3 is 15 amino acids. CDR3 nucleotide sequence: TGCGCCAGCAGCTGGGCGGGGGGCTCCTCCTACGAGCAGTACTTC. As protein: CASSWAGGSSYEQYF.